Detailed here is one T cell receptor (beta chain). Only in-frame clones appear in the TCRdb table, and some are missing; sequencing was by immunoSEQ multiplex PCR. The sample consists of approximately 100,000 clones, under 90% of them appearing once. Every patient had mismatch repair deficiency by PCR or immunohistochemistry. The TCR-sequenced patients were a few responders to pembrolizumab. This CDR3 has 13 amino acids. V lost 0 bases and J 4 bases, leaving 5 bases between the germline ends. Per the germline V gene, CDR1 is SGHDT and CDR2 is YYEEEE. This sample is drawn from a study of PD-1 blockade in mismatch repair-deficient tumors.

This sequence joins TRBV5-6 and TRBJ1-3; no clear D. This sample comprised peripheral blood, obtained approximately 36 weeks after starting pembrolizumab. This clonotype was sampled from an adult with mismatch repair-deficient cancer. The CDR3 nucleotides read TGTGCCAGCAGCTTGGAGAAGGGAAACACCATATATTTT. This translates into CASSLEKGNTIYF.